The T cell receptor beta chain under discussion was sequenced for a study of blood T cell repertoires in COVID-19. Using immunoSEQ multiplex PCR, the repertoire was profiled, and TCRdb retains in-frame clones only, with some absent. The top ten hold 7.8% of the sample, which has approximately 190,000 clones, about 81% seen once. CDR3 length: 13 amino acids. V dropped 1 base and J dropped 5 bases, with 7 bases sitting between them. Germline CDR1 is SGHDT and CDR2 is YYEEEE. This TCR was sampled from a woman aged 55-70 years with COVID-19, enrolled during active disease. The J gene is TRBJ1-5, the V gene TRBV5-6; D unresolved. The source material was peripheral blood. The CDR3 region is CASSLTYDQPQHF. CDR3 nucleotide sequence: TGTGCCAGCAGCTTGACCTACGATCAGCCCCAGCATTTT.